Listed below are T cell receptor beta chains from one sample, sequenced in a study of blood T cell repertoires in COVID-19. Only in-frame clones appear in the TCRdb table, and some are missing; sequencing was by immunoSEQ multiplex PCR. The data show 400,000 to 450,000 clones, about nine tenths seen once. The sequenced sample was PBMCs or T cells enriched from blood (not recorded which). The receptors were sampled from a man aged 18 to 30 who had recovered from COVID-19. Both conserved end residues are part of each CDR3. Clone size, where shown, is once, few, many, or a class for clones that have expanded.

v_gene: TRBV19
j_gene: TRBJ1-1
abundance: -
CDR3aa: CASSMGRGTEAFF

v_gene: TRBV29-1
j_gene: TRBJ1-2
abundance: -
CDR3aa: CSVSDRADGYGYTF

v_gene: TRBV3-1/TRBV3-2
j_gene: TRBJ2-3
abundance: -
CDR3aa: CASSQLGTSGRDTQYF

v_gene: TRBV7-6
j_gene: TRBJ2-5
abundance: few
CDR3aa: CASSLTPTSGQETQYF

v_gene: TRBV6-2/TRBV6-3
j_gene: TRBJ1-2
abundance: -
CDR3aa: CASSLPGGYTF

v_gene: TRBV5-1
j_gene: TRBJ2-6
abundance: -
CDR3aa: CASSLGPRSSGANVLTF

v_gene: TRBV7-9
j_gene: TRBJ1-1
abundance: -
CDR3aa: CASSLAGSGSNEAFF

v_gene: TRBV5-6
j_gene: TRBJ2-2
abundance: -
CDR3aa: CASTFGTGGPGELFF

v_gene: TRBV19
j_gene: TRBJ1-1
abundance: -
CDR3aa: CASSIARTTRQGANFVDTEAFF

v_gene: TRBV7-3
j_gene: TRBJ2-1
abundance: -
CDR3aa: CASSFSGEYNEQFF

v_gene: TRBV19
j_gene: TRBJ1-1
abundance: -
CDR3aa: CASSPDSLRTEAFF

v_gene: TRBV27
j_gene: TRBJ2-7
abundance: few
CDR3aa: CASSYRGYEQYF

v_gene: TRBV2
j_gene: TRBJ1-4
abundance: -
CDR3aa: CASSGDIREKLFF

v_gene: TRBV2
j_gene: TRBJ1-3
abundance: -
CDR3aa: CASNGHPSGTIYF

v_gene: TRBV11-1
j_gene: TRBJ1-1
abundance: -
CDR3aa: CASSQGEVHTEAFF

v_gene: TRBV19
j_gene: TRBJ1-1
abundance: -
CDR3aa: CASSIGPATEAFF

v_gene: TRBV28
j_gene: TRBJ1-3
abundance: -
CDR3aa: CASSFIWATGGPSGNTIYF

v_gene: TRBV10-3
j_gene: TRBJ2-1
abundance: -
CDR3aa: CAITAASGSYNEQFF

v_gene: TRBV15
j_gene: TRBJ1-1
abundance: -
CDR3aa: CATSRDLGTTEAFF

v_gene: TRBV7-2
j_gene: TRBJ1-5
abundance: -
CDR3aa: CASSLKGALNQPQHF

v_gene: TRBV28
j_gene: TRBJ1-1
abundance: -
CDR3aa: CASSLYGPGNTEAFF

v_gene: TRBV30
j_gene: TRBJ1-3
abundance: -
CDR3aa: CAWSLKGTLSGNTIYF

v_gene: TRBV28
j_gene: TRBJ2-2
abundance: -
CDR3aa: CASGEREVNGELFF

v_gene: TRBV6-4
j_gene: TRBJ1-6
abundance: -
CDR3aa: CASSDEINSPLHF

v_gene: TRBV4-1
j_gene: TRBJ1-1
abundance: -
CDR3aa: CASSHSVARGNTEAFF

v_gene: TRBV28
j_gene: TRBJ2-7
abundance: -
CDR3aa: CASSSSGETYEQYF

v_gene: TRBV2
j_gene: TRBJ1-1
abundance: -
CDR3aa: CASSGPGGASEAFF

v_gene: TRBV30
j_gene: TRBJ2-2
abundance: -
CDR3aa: CAWSLPRRGTGELFF

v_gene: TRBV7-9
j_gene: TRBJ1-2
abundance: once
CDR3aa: CASSFTGFGYTF

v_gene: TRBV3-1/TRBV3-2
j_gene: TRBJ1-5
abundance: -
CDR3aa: CASSRETGINQPQHF